Listed here are 23 T cell receptor beta chains from one sample, sequenced in a study of shared clonotypes between healthy human individuals. The method was immunoSEQ multiplex PCR; TCRdb's version includes in-frame clones alone and lacks a portion of them. The sample lists under 850,000 clones, about 92% occurring once. CD45RO negativity and positive selection for CCR7 defined naive CD8 cells, a population that excluded terminally differentiated effector memory CD45RA+ cells. The sequenced material came from naive CD8+ T cells sorted from blood. Receptor source: a man under 40 in good health.

The chain has TRBV27 and TRBJ2-7; 8 nucleotides match TRBD1. The CDR3 is 14 amino acids. Germline trimming cut 3 bases from V and 5 bases from J; bases unmatched to any gene: 6. Looked up from germline, CDR1 is MNHEY and CDR2 is SMNVEV (reference sequence). The CDR3 bases are TGTGCCAGCAGTTTGGGGCAGGGGGCCGACGAGCAGTACTTC. This translates into CASSLGQGADEQYF.

This sequence joins TRBV21-1 and TRBJ2-7. TRBV21-1 is marked as a pseudogene. The CDR3 totals 11 residues. The CDR3 DNA follows: TGTGCCAGCTTAAGGGCCCACGAGCAGTACTTC. Translated: CASLRAHEQYF.

The V and J genes are TRBV5-4 and TRBJ2-1, with 7 bases aligning to TRBD2. With 4 bases clipped from V and 1 base from J, the junction kept 8 bases outside the gene matches. The CDR3 has 16 residues. From germline, CDR1 is SGHNT and CDR2 YYREEE (reference sequence). The DNA of the CDR3 is TGTGCCAGCAGCAAACGGGGGGTACTATCCTACAATGAGCAGTTCTTC. Its protein is CASSKRGVLSYNEQFF.

CDR3 region: CASSPTLGRDEQFF. The CDR3 DNA reads as TGTGCCAGCAGCCCAACGTTGGGAAGGGATGAGCAGTTCTTC. V usage is TRBV6-6 and J usage is TRBJ2-1; D unclear. Germline CDR1 is MNHNY and CDR2 is SVGAGI (reference sequence). The V and J ends lost 6 bases and 8 bases respectively, with 17 bases between them. This CDR3 region has 14 residues.

This chain connects TRBV11-2 to TRBJ1-2; 7 nucleotides match TRBD1. Per germline, CDR1 SGHAT and CDR2 FQNNGV. The CDR3 length is 15 residues. Unmatched junction bases numbered 8, after V lost 3 bases and J lost 4 bases. CDR3 residues: CASSLGQMLSYGYTF. The CDR3, as DNA: TGTGCCAGCAGCTTGGGACAGATGCTAAGCTATGGCTACACCTTC.

The chain carries TRBV7-2 and TRBJ2-5; 13 bases align to TRBD2. CDR1 is SGHTA and CDR2 is FQGNSA in the germline V gene. V lost 5 bases and J lost 5; bases outside the gene matches: 8. CDR3 length equals 16 residues. This CDR3 is CASSPGLAGNGETQYF. In nucleotides, the CDR3 is TGTGCCAGCAGCCCGGGACTAGCGGGAAACGGCGAGACCCAGTACTTC.

CDR3 sequence: CASSLGTHPELFF. The CDR3 DNA reads TGTGCCAGCAGCTTAGGGACCCATCCCGAGCTGTTTTTT. The chain joins TRBV7-8 to TRBJ2-2; D remains ambiguous. The ends were cut back, 1 base at V and 11 bases at J, with 11 bases in the middle. The CDR3 is 13 amino acids. Germline lookup yields CDR1 SGHVS and CDR2 FQNEAQ.

The V call is TRBV29-1, the J call TRBJ2-1, with unresolved D. Germline V CDR1 and CDR2: SQVTM, ANQGSEA. V gave up 6 bases and J gave up 8 bases, with 17 bases separating them. The CDR3 sequence is 13 residues long. CDR3 DNA sequence: TGCAGCGTGGGCCTAGGGCTAGGCGATGAGCAGTTCTTC. It translates to CSVGLGLGDEQFF.

This clone appeared a single time. The CDR3 region has the DNA TGTGCCAGCAGCTTAATTAGAGCGGGAGGGTTGGGTGAGCAGTTCTTC. This encodes CASSLIRAGGLGEQFF. This chain connects TRBV7-9 to TRBJ2-1, with TRBD2 matching over 10 bases. V shed 2 bases, J shed 9 bases, and the junction held 10 bases outside the gene matches. The CDR3 is 16 residues long. CDR1 is SEHNR and CDR2 is FQNEAQ in the germline V gene (reference sequence).

This clone came up once. J is TRBJ2-1 and V is TRBV15; 13 bases line up with TRBD2. The ends lost 1 base at V and 12 bases at J; junction bases unmatched: 9. This CDR3 has 16 residues. From germline, CDR1 is LNHNV and CDR2 YYDKDF (reference sequence). As DNA, the CDR3 is TGTGCCACCAGCAGAGCCGGCACTAGCGGGAGGGTTCGGCAGTTCTTC. Amino acid sequence: CATSRAGTSGRVRQFF.

The gene calls are TRBV7-9 and TRBJ1-2; weak D call: TRBD1 (6 bases). The germline V gene has CDR1 SEHNR and CDR2 FQNEAQ (reference sequence). Trimming stripped 3 bases from V and 4 bases from J, with 18 bases between. The length of the CDR3 is 16 residues. The chain's CDR3 is CASSLQGRGSLYGYTF. DNA for the CDR3: TGTGCCAGCAGCTTGCAGGGTAGGGGGAGCCTCTATGGCTACACCTTC.

For the CDR3, the DNA is TGTGCCACCCCGAATAACCCAAGTGGCAATGAGCAGTTCTTC. Translated: CATPNNPSGNEQFF. V is TRBV7-9 and J is TRBJ2-1; D ambiguous. With 10 bases removed from V and 6 bases from J, the gap between germline ends came to 19 bases. The CDR3 length is 14 residues. Germline CDR1 and CDR2: SEHNR and FQNEAQ (reference sequence). The full variable domain, with the rest looked up from reference TRBV7-9 and TRBJ2-1, is DTGVSQNPRHKITKRGQNVTFRCDPISEHNRLYWYRQTLGQGPEFLTYFQNEAQLEKSRLLSDRFSAERPKGSFSTLEIQRTEQGDSAMYLCATPNNPSGNEQFFGPGTRLTVL.

The chain joins TRBV2 to TRBJ2-7; D gene ambiguous. CDR1 SNHLY and CDR2 FYNNEI come from the germline V gene. CDR3 length: 12 residues. The germline V and J ends were trimmed by 6 bases and 4 bases, with 10 bases remaining between them. The CDR3 region has the DNA TGTGCCAGCAGGGCGGAAATTTACGAGCAGTACTTC. It specifies CASRAEIYEQYF. The variable domain in full, with the rest retrieved from reference TRBV2 and TRBJ2-7, is EPEVTQTPSHQVTQMGQEVILRCVPISNHLYFYWYRQILGQKVEFLVSFYNNEISEKSEIFDDQFSVERPDGSNFTLKIRSTKLEDSAMYFCASRAEIYEQYFGPGTRLTVT.

The genes are TRBV5-6 and TRBJ2-5; perhaps TRBD2 as D (5 bases). Per the germline V gene, CDR1 is SGHDT and CDR2 is YYEEEE. The CDR3 is 13 amino acids. V was trimmed by 4 bases and J by 5 bases, leaving 12 bases between them. CDR3: CASSVNLAETQYF. CDR3 coding DNA: TGTGCCAGCAGCGTCAATTTAGCGGAGACCCAGTACTTC.

About this clone itself: Within the sample, other DNA sequences also encode this same CDR3. The J gene is TRBJ2-7, the V gene TRBV4-2; 9 nucleotides align to TRBD2. CDR1 is LGHNA, CDR2 YNFKEQ, per germline. The CDR3 consists of 16 residues. V dropped 0 bases and J dropped 4; count of bases not matched to a gene: 7. As DNA, the CDR3 is TGTGCCAGCAGCCAAGAGTTGGCGGGAGGGTTATACGAGCAGTACTTC. Protein product: CASSQELAGGLYEQYF.

The chain links TRBV30 to TRBJ2-2; D call uncertain. Germline V gene lookup returns CDR1 GTSNPN and CDR2 SVGIG (reference sequence). Trimming removed 2 bases from V and 4 bases from J, with 14 bases in between. The CDR3 length is 15 residues. DNA for the CDR3: TGTGCCTGGAGTCAAGTAGGGCTGGGCACCGGGGAGCTGTTTTTT. Amino acid sequence: CAWSQVGLGTGELFF.

This clone was detected once. The chain is built from TRBV29-1 and TRBJ2-4; 10 bases map to TRBD2. J lost 9 bases, V lost 7 bases, and 9 bases had no gene match. The CDR3 sequence is 13 residues long. Germline V CDR1 and CDR2: SQVTM, ANQGSEA. The CDR3 DNA follows: TGCAGCGGAACTAGCGGGGATGGATCCATTCAGTACTTC. Its translation: CSGTSGDGSIQYF.

This rearrangement joins TRBV6-6 to TRBJ1-4, with D perhaps TRBD1 (5 bases). Germline-derived CDR1 and CDR2 are MNHNY and SVGAGI (reference sequence). The CDR3 sequence is 15 residues long. The V end lost 2 bases, the J end lost 7 bases, and 14 bases lay between the germline ends. CDR3 sequence (DNA): TGTGCCAGCAGTTACGGGGAGATGAGGGGTGAAAAACTGTTTTTT. Its translation: CASSYGEMRGEKLFF.

This chain connects TRBV18 to TRBJ1-5; no clear D gene. The CDR3 consists of 15 residues. Trimming removed 3 bases from V and 0 bases from J, with 9 bases in between. Germline assignment: CDR1 KGHSH and CDR2 LQKENI. The CDR3 DNA reads as TGTGCCAGCTCACCCTATGGATATAGCAATCAGCCCCAGCATTTT. It is translated as CASSPYGYSNQPQHF.

This clone has just one count. The chain carries TRBV6-6 and TRBJ2-7; the D gene is possibly TRBD2 (6 bases). Germline V gene sequence: CDR1 MNHNY, CDR2 SVGAGI (reference sequence). V was pared by 2 bases and J by 2 bases, with 10 bases between. The CDR3 totals 14 residues. Here the CDR3 reads CASSYLREAYEQYF. Here the CDR3 DNA reads TGTGCCAGCAGTTACCTCAGGGAGGCCTACGAGCAGTACTTC.

A remark on this clone: In this CDR3 the conserved last residue, phenylalanine or tryptophan, is missing, so a read error is likely. The DNA is omitted, as the CDR3 cannot be located on it reliably, and the CDR3 follows TCRdb's listing. This rearrangement joins TRBV7-9 to TRBJ2-7; the table names TRBD2, a call not compared with the DNA. The CDR3 is 12 amino acids long, termini counted. Germline loops: CDR1 SEHNR, CDR2 FQNEAQ (reference sequence). The chain's CDR3 is CASSLGDRDFET.

J is TRBJ2-1 and V is TRBV9; TRBD2 is a possible D gene (5 bases). CDR1 SGDLS and CDR2 YYNGEE come from the germline V gene. The V and J ends lost 2 bases and 8 bases respectively, with 8 bases between them. The CDR3 sequence is 12 residues long. The CDR3 DNA follows: TGTGCCAGCAGCGTCCGGGGTTATGAGCAGTTCTTC. Translating it yields CASSVRGYEQFF.

V gene TRBV7-9 combines with J gene TRBJ2-1; perhaps TRBD2 as D (6 bases). Trimming took 8 bases from V and 1 from J, leaving 12 bases between them. The germline V gene has CDR1 SEHNR and CDR2 FQNEAQ (reference sequence). CDR3 size: 14 residues. CDR3 nucleotide sequence: TGTGCCAGCCTCCCGGGAGATTCCTACAATGAGCAGTTCTTC. Translating it yields CASLPGDSYNEQFF.